Listed here are 22 T cell receptor beta chains from one sample, sequenced in a study of cytomegalovirus exposure and HLA in healthy donors. 60 Vbeta and 13 Jbeta primers were used in PCR. TCRdb's copy holds only in-frame clones and misses some; the assay was immunoSEQ multiplex PCR. Of approximately 160,000 clones listed, 76% were seen once; the top ten hold about 0.69%. Specimen: PBMCs. These TCRs come from a female donor in good health and CMV-seronegative.

The chain carries TRBV5-6 and TRBJ2-7; 9 bases line up with TRBD1. The germline V gene has CDR1 SGHDT and CDR2 YYEEEE. The CDR3 is 14 residues long. V shed 6 bases and J 2 bases; nucleotides not matched to a gene: 6. CDR3 protein: CASTGTGRTYEQYF. The CDR3 region has the DNA TGTGCCAGCACCGGGACAGGGAGGACCTACGAGCAGTACTTC.

CDR3: CSVEVAVAGGNTGELFF. The CDR3 region has the DNA TGCAGCGTTGAAGTAGCGGTAGCGGGAGGGAACACCGGGGAGCTGTTTTTT. The V and J genes are TRBV29-1 and TRBJ2-2; 10 nucleotides match TRBD2. The CDR3 extends over 17 amino acids. V was pared by 1 base and J by 1 base, with 6 bases of the junction left unmatched. Per germline, CDR1 SQVTM and CDR2 ANQGSEA.

The V gene is TRBV10-3, the J gene TRBJ1-2; 9 bases are a match to TRBD1. The CDR3 has 17 amino acids. Per the germline V gene, CDR1 is ENHRY and CDR2 is SYGVKD. V gave up 0 bases and J gave up 3 bases; unmatched junction bases: 8. The CDR3 DNA sequence: TGTGCCATCAGTGAGTCGGGGACAGGGCCTAGCCACTATGGCTACACCTTC. Its protein product is CAISESGTGPSHYGYTF.

J is TRBJ2-5 and V is TRBV7-2; D may be TRBD2 (6 bases). The V and J ends lost 0 bases and 7 bases respectively, with 6 bases between them. CDR1 and CDR2 from the germline V gene are SGHTA and FQGNSA. The CDR3 runs 12 residues. CDR3 sequence: CASSLARGTQYF. CDR3 coding DNA: TGTGCCAGCAGCTTAGCGCGGGGGACCCAGTACTTC. Full variable domain (missing parts from reference TRBV7-2 and TRBJ2-5): GAGVSQSPSNKVTEKGKDVELRCDPISGHTALYWYRQSLGQGLEFLIYFQGNSAPDKSGLPSDRFSAERTGGSVSTLTIQRTQQEDSAVYLCASSLARGTQYFGPGTRLLVL.

This clone was detected only a few times. The CDR3, as DNA: TGTGCCAGCGACACACAGAGTACTAATGAAAAACTGTTTTTT. As protein: CASDTQSTNEKLFF. The chain has TRBV5-8 and TRBJ1-4; D is unresolved. This CDR3 has 14 amino acids. Germline CDR1 is SGHTS and CDR2 is YDEGEE. Trimming removed 7 bases from V and 2 bases from J, with 12 bases in between. Full variable domain (missing parts from reference TRBV5-8 and TRBJ1-4): EAGVTQSPTHLIKTRGQQATLRCSPISGHTSVYWYQQALGLGLQFLLWYDEGEERNRGNFPPRFSGRQFPNYSSELNVNALELEDSALYLCASDTQSTNEKLFFGSGTQLSVL.

In nucleotides, the CDR3 is TGTGCCAGCGCAGACCCCGCTCACAGGGATCAGCCCCAGCATTTT. Translated: CASADPAHRDQPQHF. The chain employs TRBV6-5 and TRBJ1-5, with a weak D call TRBD1 (6 bases). V dropped 8 bases and J dropped 5 bases, with 19 bases sitting between them. CDR3 length equals 15 residues. Germline-derived CDR1 and CDR2 are MNHEY and SVGAGI.

In the case of this clone: The junction departs from the called germline gene at one end, perhaps through a read error. J is TRBJ2-5 and V is TRBV7-9, with TRBD1 identical over 9 bases. The CDR3 is 14 amino acids. Germline-derived CDR1 and CDR2 are SEHNR and FQNEAQ (reference sequence). The CDR3 spells CSSSLGTGLETQYF. The DNA for the CDR3 is TGTTCCAGCAGCTTAGGGACAGGGTTAGAGACCCAGTACTTC. Complete variable domain (other parts from reference TRBV7-9 and TRBJ2-5): DTGVSQNPRHKITKRGQNVTFRCDPISEHNRLYWYRQTLGQGPEFLTYFQNEAQLEKSRLLSDRFSAERPKGSFSTLEIQRTEQGDSAMYLCSSSLGTGLETQYFGPGTRLLVL.

J is TRBJ1-2 and V is TRBV20-1, with a possible D match to TRBD1 (5 bases). The CDR3 length is 11 residues. The ends were cut back, 6 bases at V and 3 bases at J, with 8 bases in the middle. Per the germline V gene, CDR1 is DFQATT and CDR2 is SNEGSKA (reference sequence). The chain's CDR3 is CSATGDYGYTF. Written as DNA, the CDR3 is TGCAGTGCAACGGGGGACTATGGCTACACCTTC.

The rearrangement uses TRBV5-4 and TRBJ1-4, with a possible D match to TRBD1 (5 bases). The germline gives CDR1 SGHNT, CDR2 YYREEE (reference sequence). The CDR3 covers 14 residues. Trimming stripped 4 bases from V and 3 bases from J, with 10 bases between. The CDR3, as DNA: TGTGCCAGCAGCCCAGGGTCGGCTAATGAAAAACTGTTTTTT. Encoded protein: CASSPGSANEKLFF.

This clone was observed a handful of times. The rearrangement links TRBV29-1 to TRBJ2-3; 7 bases line up with TRBD1. Germline values: CDR1 SQVTM, CDR2 ANQGSEA. The CDR3 runs to 16 residues. V lost 5 bases to trimming and J lost 3 bases; unmatched junction nucleotides: 14. The CDR3 nucleotides read TGCAGCGTTTTGGGCCCACGACAGGGTGGGACAGATACGCAGTATTTT. Translation: CSVLGPRQGGTDTQYF.

This clone occurred a few times. The V and J genes are TRBV11-2 and TRBJ2-7; perhaps TRBD1 as D (6 bases). Germline CDR1 and CDR2: SGHAT and FQNNGV. V lost 5 bases, J lost 1 base, and 12 bases lay in between. The CDR3 totals 14 residues. CDR3: CASSKDRLSYEQYF. The CDR3 DNA follows: TGTGCCAGCAGCAAAGACAGGTTGTCCTACGAGCAGTACTTC.

This clone was seen only a few times. The chain has TRBV9 and TRBJ2-2, with 7 positions matching TRBD2. V trimming: 1 base; J trimming: 0 bases; junction bases outside the gene matches: 12. The CDR3 runs to 19 residues. Germline V lookup: CDR1 SGDLS, CDR2 YYNGEE. CDR3 amino acids: CASSVRAGVVGTNTGELFF. DNA for the CDR3: TGTGCCAGCAGCGTAAGGGCGGGAGTGGTGGGGACGAACACCGGGGAGCTGTTTTTT. Based on the CDR3 plus reference TRBV9 and TRBJ2-2, the full variable domain is DSGVTQTPKHLITATGQRVTLRCSPRSGDLSVYWYQQSLDQGLQFLIQYYNGEERAKGNILERFSAQQFPDLHSELNLSSLELGDSALYFCASSVRAGVVGTNTGELFFGEGSRLTVL.

About this clone: Because it lacks the conserved phenylalanine or tryptophan at the end, this CDR3 is likely a read error. This chain joins TRBV4-2 and TRBJ2-7; 7 nucleotides align to TRBD2. V lost 5 bases to trimming and J lost 1 base; unmatched junction nucleotides: 5. Looked up from germline, CDR1 is LGHNA and CDR2 is YNFKEQ. The CDR3 has 14 residues. The CDR3 nucleotides are TGTGCCAGCAGCGAGGGACTACTTTCCTACGAGCAGTACCTC. This codes for CASSEGLLSYEQYL.

The V gene is TRBV25-1, the J gene TRBJ1-2, with unresolved D. The CDR3 extends over 14 amino acids. From germline, CDR1 is MGHDK and CDR2 SYGVNS. The V and J ends lost 10 bases and 7 bases respectively, with 22 bases between them. The CDR3 DNA follows: TGTGCCATCCCCGGCGTCGGAGGTCGGGGTGGCTACACCTTC. Encoded protein: CAIPGVGGRGGYTF.

As DNA, the CDR3 is TGTGCCAGCATGATGGGGGTGACTAGCGGGATTCGGGAGACCCAGTACTTC. This sequence encodes CASMMGVTSGIRETQYF. This chain uses TRBV5-8 with TRBJ2-5; 11 nucleotides line up with TRBD2. Losses at the gene ends were 6 bases for V and 5 bases for J; bases not matched to a gene: 15. The CDR3 is made up of 17 amino acids. Germline-derived CDR1 and CDR2 are SGHTS and YDEGEE.

V and J are TRBV7-9 and TRBJ2-3; possible D gene TRBD1, 5 bases. This CDR3 region has 13 residues. V dropped 3 bases and J dropped 2 bases, with 6 bases sitting between them. Germline CDR1 SEHNR, CDR2 FQNEAQ (reference sequence). DNA of the CDR3: TGTGCCAGCAGCTTGGACAACACAGATACGCAGTATTTT. As protein: CASSLDNTDTQYF.

V usage is TRBV7-2 and J usage is TRBJ1-1; no clear D gene. Trimming stripped 0 bases from V and 6 bases from J, with 8 bases between. The CDR3 runs to 13 residues. The germline gives CDR1 SGHTA, CDR2 FQGNSA. CDR3 DNA sequence: TGTGCCAGCAGCTTAGCAGCGGGGTCTGAAGCTTTCTTT. This gives the protein CASSLAAGSEAFF.

The chain combines TRBV7-8 with TRBJ1-2; D might be TRBD1 (6 bases). This CDR3 spans 12 amino acids. Germline V gene lookup returns CDR1 SGHVS and CDR2 FQNEAQ. The V end was cut by 5 bases, the J end by 8 bases, with 12 bases between. CDR3 protein: CASSVQGRGYTF. Written as DNA, the CDR3 is TGTGCCAGCAGCGTACAGGGACGGGGCTACACCTTC.

This clone showed up just once. The V and J genes are TRBV27 and TRBJ2-7; tentatively, D is TRBD1 (5 bases). CDR3 length equals 13 residues. Trimming removed 3 bases from V and 5 bases from J, with 11 bases in between. Germline-derived CDR1 and CDR2 are MNHEY and SMNVEV (reference sequence). CDR3 bases: TGTGCCAGCAGTTTCGCAGGGTTCGACGAGCAGTACTTC. Translating gives CASSFAGFDEQYF.

In its sample, this clone was seen a few times. The V and J genes are TRBV30 and TRBJ1-3; D is unclear. The CDR3 has 14 amino acids. In germline, CDR1 is GTSNPN, CDR2 SVGIG (reference sequence). V lost 5 bases and J 0 bases, leaving 11 bases between the germline ends. CDR3 nucleotides: TGTGCCTGGTCCCCGGTGAGCTCTGGAAACACCATATATTTT. Its translation: CAWSPVSSGNTIYF.

The chain is built from TRBV5-1 and TRBJ2-5, with 8 nucleotides matching TRBD2. Germline-derived CDR1 and CDR2 are SGHRS and YFSETQ. The trim removed 7 bases at V and 7 bases at J, leaving 12 bases unmatched. This CDR3 is 14 amino acids long. CDR3 sequence (DNA): TGCGCCAGCGAGATAATAGCGGGAACGGGGACCCAGTACTTC. Residues: CASEIIAGTGTQYF.

DNA for the CDR3: TGTGCCAGCTCCCCGGTAGTCGGAGGGGCGCGGACTGAAGCTTTCTTT. Translating gives CASSPVVGGARTEAFF. The V call is TRBV18, the J call TRBJ1-1; D is perhaps TRBD1 (5 bases). The length of the CDR3 is 16 residues. The ends were cut back, 6 bases at V and 5 bases at J, with 22 bases in the middle. The germline V gene encodes CDR1 KGHSH and CDR2 LQKENI.